This T cell receptor beta chain was obtained from a study of blood T cell repertoires in COVID-19. Whole-study context: The origin of the acute and convalescent COVID-19 samples was the United States, Italy and Spain. T cells, B-cell-depleted T cells, or PBMCs supplied cDNA or gDNA.

The germline gives CDR1 MNHNS, CDR2 SASEGT. CDR3 length: 16 residues. With 4 bases clipped from V and 1 base from J, the junction kept 3 bases outside the gene matches. Original methodology: Reference gene primer amplification gave estimated nucleated cell counts. TCRdb's table, derived via immunoSEQ multiplex PCR, lists solely in-frame clones and lacks some. The V and J calls and clone size come from that table; D and trimming were worked out from the DNA. Of fewer than 250,000 clones listed, roughly four fifths are singletons. The specimen was peripheral blood. The rearrangement links TRBV6-1 to TRBJ2-1; TRBD2 matches 11 bases. The TCR originated in a man aged 45 to 65 with acute or convalescent COVID-19. CDR3 in amino acids: CASSALAGGSYNEQFF. CDR3 nucleotide sequence: TGTGCCAGCAGTGCCCTAGCGGGGGGATCCTACAATGAGCAGTTCTTC.